These T cell receptor beta chains were read from a single sample in a study of OX40 agonist ivuxolimab in advanced cancers. The assay was immunoSEQ multiplex PCR, and TCRdb's table has in-frame clones only and misses some. The table has some 48,000 clones, roughly 84% seen once. Sequenced material: CD4+ or CD8+ T cells sorted from blood, taken in a trial of the OX40 agonist ivuxolimab. These receptor sequences come from an adult with an advanced solid tumor such as melanoma, head and neck, liver or kidney cancer. The CDR3 runs from the conserved cysteine through the conserved F or W. The D gene is left open where the match is weak. The size field is filled for only some rows; it gives once, few, many or a size class.

v_gene: TRBV5-4; d_gene: TRBD1; abundance: .; j_gene: TRBJ2-2; CDR3nt: TGTGCCAGCAGCTCCGACAGGGTGGGCACCGGGGAGCTGTTTTTT; CDR3aa: CASSSDRVGTGELFF
v_gene: TRBV28; d_gene: .; abundance: .; j_gene: TRBJ1-5; CDR3nt: TGTGCCAGCAGCCTCCGGTCCAGCTATAGCAATCAGCCCCAGCATTTT; CDR3aa: CASSLRSSYSNQPQHF
v_gene: TRBV14; d_gene: .; abundance: .; j_gene: TRBJ1-2; CDR3nt: TGTGCCAGCAGCCAAGGGACGGCCTATGGCTACACCTTC; CDR3aa: CASSQGTAYGYTF
v_gene: TRBV11-3; d_gene: .; abundance: .; j_gene: TRBJ2-1; CDR3nt: TGTGCCAGCAGCTTAGAGTACAGTTCCTACAATGAGCAGTTCTTC; CDR3aa: CASSLEYSSYNEQFF
v_gene: TRBV10-1; d_gene: TRBD2; abundance: .; j_gene: TRBJ2-7; CDR3nt: TGCGCCATCAAGGGACGGGAGGGTCTCTACGAGCAGTACTTC; CDR3aa: CAIKGREGLYEQYF
v_gene: TRBV28; d_gene: .; abundance: .; j_gene: TRBJ2-7; CDR3nt: TGTGCCAGCAGTTTTGACAGGACCTACGAGCAGTACTTC; CDR3aa: CASSFDRTYEQYF
v_gene: TRBV13; d_gene: .; abundance: .; j_gene: TRBJ2-5; CDR3nt: TGTGCCAGCAGCTTAGCGGGGGGCGGGGAGACCCAGTACTTC; CDR3aa: CASSLAGGGETQYF
v_gene: TRBV19; d_gene: .; abundance: .; j_gene: TRBJ2-7; CDR3nt: TGTGCCAGTAGTGGCCCAGGACCCTCGACCACCTACGAGCAGTACTTC; CDR3aa: CASSGPGPSTTYEQYF
v_gene: TRBV18; d_gene: .; abundance: once; j_gene: TRBJ2-3; CDR3nt: TGTGCCAGCTCACCTTTTCCGGATACGCAGTATTTT; CDR3aa: CASSPFPDTQYF
v_gene: TRBV27; d_gene: TRBD1; abundance: .; j_gene: TRBJ2-7; CDR3nt: TGTGCCAGCAGTCTGGGACAGGGGGGATACGAGCAGTACTTC; CDR3aa: CASSLGQGGYEQYF
v_gene: TRBV29-1; d_gene: .; abundance: once; j_gene: TRBJ2-5; CDR3nt: TGCAGCGTTGAAATGGGTCCCAGCGAGTACTTC; CDR3aa: CSVEMGPSEYF
v_gene: TRBV7-2; d_gene: .; abundance: .; j_gene: TRBJ1-1; CDR3nt: TGTGCCAGCAGCTTGGATACAGGAACATCGAACACTGAAGCTTTCTTT; CDR3aa: CASSLDTGTSNTEAFF
v_gene: TRBV28; d_gene: .; abundance: medium-sized; j_gene: TRBJ2-7; CDR3nt: TGTGCCAGCAATTTTGACGGGGATCAGCAGTACTTC; CDR3aa: CASNFDGDQQYF
v_gene: TRBV27; d_gene: .; abundance: .; j_gene: TRBJ1-2; CDR3nt: TGTGCCAGCAGTTTAAACCCCTGGAGCTATGGCTACACCTTC; CDR3aa: CASSLNPWSYGYTF
v_gene: TRBV27; d_gene: .; abundance: .; j_gene: TRBJ2-1; CDR3nt: TGTGCCAGCAGAAGCTTTGAAGACACCTACAATGAGCAGTTCTTC; CDR3aa: CASRSFEDTYNEQFF
v_gene: TRBV15; d_gene: .; abundance: .; j_gene: TRBJ2-6; CDR3nt: TGTGCCACCAGCAGAGATTTCGGATATGGGGCCAACGTCCTGACTTTC; CDR3aa: CATSRDFGYGANVLTF
v_gene: TRBV27; d_gene: .; abundance: .; j_gene: TRBJ2-7; CDR3nt: TGTGCCAGCAGTTCCCATTCCTACGAGCAGTACTTC; CDR3aa: CASSSHSYEQYF
v_gene: TRBV4-3; d_gene: .; abundance: .; j_gene: TRBJ1-5; CDR3nt: TGCGCCAGCAGCCAAGAAATGGGGGGCAATCAGCCCCAGCATTTT; CDR3aa: CASSQEMGGNQPQHF
v_gene: TRBV5-8; d_gene: TRBD1; abundance: .; j_gene: TRBJ2-5; CDR3nt: TGTGCCAGCAGCCAACTCGGACAGGGTGAAGAGACCCAGTACTTC; CDR3aa: CASSQLGQGEETQYF
v_gene: TRBV6-4; d_gene: TRBD2; abundance: .; j_gene: TRBJ2-1; CDR3nt: TGTGCCAGCAGTGACCTAGCGGGAGGCGATGAGCAGTTCTTC; CDR3aa: CASSDLAGGDEQFF
v_gene: TRBV27; d_gene: .; abundance: .; j_gene: TRBJ2-7; CDR3nt: TGTGCCAGCAGGGGCGTAGCGGCCTACGAGCAGTACTTC; CDR3aa: CASRGVAAYEQYF
v_gene: TRBV7-6; d_gene: TRBD2; abundance: .; j_gene: TRBJ2-3; CDR3nt: TGTGCCAGCAGCTTAGCCTTTGCTAGCGGGAGCACAGATACGCAGTATTTT; CDR3aa: CASSLAFASGSTDTQYF
v_gene: TRBV29-1; d_gene: TRBD1; abundance: .; j_gene: TRBJ1-2; CDR3nt: TGCAGCGCCGGGACAGGGGGCTATGGCTACACCTTC; CDR3aa: CSAGTGGYGYTF
v_gene: TRBV7-9; d_gene: .; abundance: many; j_gene: TRBJ1-5; CDR3nt: TGTGCCAGCAGCTTATCCGGGGGTGGTCAGCCCCAGCATTTT; CDR3aa: CASSLSGGGQPQHF
v_gene: TRBV13; d_gene: TRBD1; abundance: .; j_gene: TRBJ2-3; CDR3nt: TGTGCCAGCCGGGACAGGGGGCGAGATACGCAGTATTTT; CDR3aa: CASRDRGRDTQYF
v_gene: TRBV27; d_gene: TRBD1; abundance: .; j_gene: TRBJ2-2; CDR3nt: TGTGCCAGCAGTTTTCTCGGGACAGGGGACACCGGGGAGCTGTTTTTT; CDR3aa: CASSFLGTGDTGELFF
v_gene: TRBV7-6; d_gene: TRBD2; abundance: .; j_gene: TRBJ2-7; CDR3nt: TGTGCCAGCAGCTCAGTGACTAGCGGGGGGGCCGCTTACGAGCAGTACTTC; CDR3aa: CASSSVTSGGAAYEQYF
v_gene: TRBV7-6; d_gene: .; abundance: once; j_gene: TRBJ1-1; CDR3nt: TGTGCCAGCAGCTTAGGTCCCGGGCCCTCGAACACTGAAGCTTTCTTT; CDR3aa: CASSLGPGPSNTEAFF
v_gene: TRBV7-9; d_gene: .; abundance: few; j_gene: TRBJ2-7; CDR3nt: TGTGCCAGCAGCCCATCCGACAGCCGAACCTACGAGCAGTACTTC; CDR3aa: CASSPSDSRTYEQYF
v_gene: TRBV20-1; d_gene: .; abundance: .; j_gene: TRBJ2-2; CDR3nt: TGCAGTGCTCCGAAGGTCGGGGAGCTGTTTTTT; CDR3aa: CSAPKVGELFF
v_gene: TRBV5-6; d_gene: TRBD1; abundance: .; j_gene: TRBJ2-7; CDR3nt: TGTGCCAGCAGCTTGATCACGGGACAGGGCACCTACGAGCAGTACTTC; CDR3aa: CASSLITGQGTYEQYF
v_gene: TRBV27; d_gene: .; abundance: .; j_gene: TRBJ2-1; CDR3nt: TGTGCCAGCAGTTTATCACACGGGGGTGAGCAGTTCTTC; CDR3aa: CASSLSHGGEQFF
v_gene: TRBV27; d_gene: .; abundance: large; j_gene: TRBJ1-2; CDR3nt: TGTGCCAGCAGTTTAGGGTCAGGTCACGGCTATGGCTACACCTTC; CDR3aa: CASSLGSGHGYGYTF
v_gene: TRBV19; d_gene: .; abundance: many; j_gene: TRBJ1-5; CDR3nt: TGTGCCACCGAGGAGGGGAATTCGGGACAGCCCCAGCATTTT; CDR3aa: CATEEGNSGQPQHF
v_gene: TRBV6-1; d_gene: .; abundance: .; j_gene: TRBJ1-2; CDR3nt: TGTGCCAGCAGTGAAGCGCACGGCAAATCCGGGGGCTACACCTTC; CDR3aa: CASSEAHGKSGGYTF
v_gene: TRBV19; d_gene: .; abundance: .; j_gene: TRBJ2-1; CDR3nt: TGTGCCAGTAGTCTTCGGGACAACAATGAGCAGTTCTTC; CDR3aa: CASSLRDNNEQFF
v_gene: TRBV11-2; d_gene: .; abundance: .; j_gene: TRBJ1-5; CDR3nt: TGTGCCAGCAGCTTAGACCCCCTTGATCAGCCCCAGCATTTT; CDR3aa: CASSLDPLDQPQHF
v_gene: TRBV11-1; d_gene: .; abundance: .; j_gene: TRBJ2-7; CDR3nt: TGTGCCAGCAGCTTAGGGTTCGGTGACGAGCAGTACTTC; CDR3aa: CASSLGFGDEQYF
v_gene: TRBV7-6; d_gene: TRBD2; abundance: .; j_gene: TRBJ2-7; CDR3nt: TGTGCCAGCAGCTTAGAACCGGGGACTAGCGGGTTTCCCTACGAGCAGTACTTC; CDR3aa: CASSLEPGTSGFPYEQYF
v_gene: TRBV7-3; d_gene: TRBD2; abundance: .; j_gene: TRBJ2-1; CDR3nt: TGTGCCAGCAGCTTAACCGGAACTAGCGGGAGTGAATACAATGAGCAGTTCTTC; CDR3aa: CASSLTGTSGSEYNEQFF
v_gene: TRBV5-1; d_gene: .; abundance: .; j_gene: TRBJ2-4; CDR3nt: TGCGCCAGCAGCTTGAATGGACACCTGAAAAACATTCAGTACTTC; CDR3aa: CASSLNGHLKNIQYF
v_gene: TRBV7-9; d_gene: .; abundance: .; j_gene: TRBJ1-2; CDR3nt: TGTGCCAGCAGCTTAGGTTCCACTTTCTATGGCTACACCTTC; CDR3aa: CASSLGSTFYGYTF
v_gene: TRBV5-1; d_gene: .; abundance: .; j_gene: TRBJ2-7; CDR3nt: TGCGCCAGCAGCTTCAGTCAGGGTTACGAGCAGTACTTC; CDR3aa: CASSFSQGYEQYF
v_gene: TRBV4-1; d_gene: .; abundance: .; j_gene: TRBJ2-1; CDR3nt: TGCGCCAGCAGCCAAGAAGGATTTGGACGGGCGGGAGAGCAGTTCTTC; CDR3aa: CASSQEGFGRAGEQFF
v_gene: TRBV4-1; d_gene: TRBD2; abundance: many; j_gene: TRBJ2-5; CDR3nt: TGCGCCAGCAGCCAATACGCGGGGGGCGGTGAGACCCAGTACTTC; CDR3aa: CASSQYAGGGETQYF
v_gene: TRBV19; d_gene: .; abundance: .; j_gene: TRBJ2-3; CDR3nt: TGTGCCAGTAGTATATCCGGGGTGGCAGATACGCAGTATTTT; CDR3aa: CASSISGVADTQYF
v_gene: TRBV5-1; d_gene: .; abundance: .; j_gene: TRBJ2-2; CDR3nt: TGCGCCAGCAACCCCCGAGGGGAGAACACCGGGGAGCTGTTTTTT; CDR3aa: CASNPRGENTGELFF
v_gene: TRBV13; d_gene: TRBD2; abundance: .; j_gene: TRBJ2-7; CDR3nt: TGTGCCAGCAGCACGACTAGCGGGGACTACGAGCAGTACTTC; CDR3aa: CASSTTSGDYEQYF
v_gene: TRBV7-6; d_gene: TRBD1; abundance: .; j_gene: TRBJ2-2; CDR3nt: TGTGCCAGCAGCTTTACCGCGAGGACAGGGACGAACACCGGGGAGCTGTTTTTT; CDR3aa: CASSFTARTGTNTGELFF
v_gene: TRBV15; d_gene: .; abundance: .; j_gene: TRBJ1-6; CDR3nt: TGTGCCACCAGCAGAGATCAGGATAATTCACCCCTCCACTTT; CDR3aa: CATSRDQDNSPLHF
v_gene: TRBV18; d_gene: .; abundance: .; j_gene: TRBJ2-7; CDR3nt: TGTGCCAGCTCACCAGGGGTCAGTACCTACGAGCAGTACTTC; CDR3aa: CASSPGVSTYEQYF
v_gene: TRBV29-1; d_gene: .; abundance: .; j_gene: TRBJ2-1; CDR3nt: TGCAGCGTTGAAGGGGGACTGTACAATGAGCAGTTCTTC; CDR3aa: CSVEGGLYNEQFF
v_gene: TRBV28; d_gene: .; abundance: once; j_gene: TRBJ1-5; CDR3nt: TGTGCCAGCAGCCTCGAGGGGCAGCCCCAGCATTTT; CDR3aa: CASSLEGQPQHF
v_gene: TRBV27; d_gene: TRBD1; abundance: .; j_gene: TRBJ2-7; CDR3nt: TGTGCCAGCAGTTCCCCCCTATGGACAGGTACCGTCGAGCAGTACTTC; CDR3aa: CASSSPLWTGTVEQYF
v_gene: TRBV28; d_gene: TRBD1; abundance: .; j_gene: TRBJ1-3; CDR3nt: TGTGCCAGCAGAACGAAGACAGGGGATACCTCGGGCTCTGGAAACACCATATATTTT; CDR3aa: CASRTKTGDTSGSGNTIYF